This is a list of T cell receptor beta chains from one sample in a study of spatial heterogeneity in lung cancer. TCRdb analysed the 5' RACE reads with MiXCR anew, one entry per CDR3 protein. The table includes roughly 1,400 distinct CDR3 sequences, under 15% detected once. The sample was normal lung tissue next to the tumor, taken at surgery. The receptors come from a male donor with early-stage non-small cell lung cancer. Both conserved end residues are part of each CDR3. D genes are given only for firm matches. The size of a clone is reported for some rows only, either as once, few or many, or as a class for expanded clones.

D gene | J gene | clone size | V gene | CDR3 protein | CDR3 DNA
TRBD2 | TRBJ2-2 | medium-sized | TRBV20-1 | CSAREGGRDTGELFF | TGCAGTGCTAGAGAGGGCGGGAGAGACACCGGGGAGCTGTTTTTT
TRBD2 | TRBJ2-1 | once | TRBV27 | CARNRTSVNNEQFF | TGTGCCAGAAACCGGACTAGCGTAAACAATGAGCAGTTCTTC
- | TRBJ1-4 | medium-sized | TRBV5-1 | CASSLGNEVRGMDEKLFF | TGCGCCAGCAGCTTGGGGAACGAAGTAAGGGGGATGGACGAAAAACTGTTTTTT
- | TRBJ2-1 | - | TRBV27 | CASSNRGVNEQFF | TGTGCCAGCAGCAACAGAGGGGTTAATGAGCAGTTCTTC
- | TRBJ2-1 | large | TRBV5-1 | CASSLDLEDEQFF | TGCGCCAGCAGCTTGGATCTAGAGGACGAGCAGTTCTTC
- | TRBJ2-1 | medium-sized | TRBV7-9 | CASTQDGGVQFF | TGTGCCAGCACCCAAGACGGGGGTGTACAGTTCTTC
- | TRBJ1-3 | - | TRBV4-3 | CASSQDGLPGNTIYF | TGCGCCAGCAGCCAAGACGGCCTGCCCGGAAACACCATATATTTT
TRBD2 | TRBJ2-7 | medium-sized | TRBV5-6 | CASSSLLAGVYEQYF | TGTGCCAGCAGCTCGCTACTAGCGGGAGTATACGAGCAGTACTTC
- | TRBJ1-5 | medium-sized | TRBV3-1 | CASSQDQGQPQHF | TGTGCCAGCAGCCAAGATCAGGGTCAGCCCCAGCATTTT
- | TRBJ1-1 | few | TRBV2 | CASGVQNTEAFF | TGTGCCAGCGGGGTCCAGAACACTGAAGCTTTCTTT
TRBD1 | TRBJ2-1 | few | TRBV20-1 | CSARKKQGTGSYNEQFF | TGCAGTGCTAGGAAAAAACAGGGGACAGGGTCCTACAATGAGCAGTTCTTC
- | TRBJ1-4 | medium-sized | TRBV18 | CASSPPGRDGEKLFF | TGTGCCAGCTCACCACCGGGCAGGGATGGGGAAAAACTGTTTTTT
- | TRBJ2-7 | large | TRBV6-6 | CASSLSSGTLEQYF | TGTGCCAGCAGTTTATCATCCGGGACTCTCGAGCAGTACTTC
TRBD2 | TRBJ2-7 | many | TRBV23-1 | CASSHQLAGPSYEQYF | TGCGCCAGCAGTCACCAACTAGCGGGCCCATCCTACGAGCAGTACTTC
- | TRBJ1-2 | medium-sized | TRBV4-1 | CASSQELGGVNGYTF | TGCGCCAGCAGCCAAGAGTTGGGCGGAGTGAATGGCTACACCTTC
- | TRBJ2-7 | few | TRBV7-2 | CASSLGPLGGANFYEQYF | TGTGCCAGCAGCTTAGGTCCCCTTGGCGGGGCGAATTTCTACGAGCAGTACTTC
TRBD2 | TRBJ2-3 | medium-sized | TRBV10-3 | CAIRKAGPTDTQYF | TGTGCCATTCGGAAAGCGGGGCCCACAGATACGCAGTATTTT
- | TRBJ2-3 | medium-sized | TRBV29-1 | CSVTGVGSTDTQYF | TGCAGCGTTACTGGTGTTGGTAGCACAGATACGCAGTATTTT
- | TRBJ2-7 | medium-sized | TRBV28 | CASRKQTLYEQYF | TGTGCCAGCAGAAAACAGACCCTCTACGAGCAGTACTTC
- | TRBJ2-5 | few | TRBV10-3 | CAIKERQQETQYF | TGTGCCATCAAAGAACGACAACAAGAGACCCAGTACTTC
- | TRBJ2-7 | large | TRBV23-1 | CASRDSSYEQYF | TGCGCCAGCAGGGACAGCTCCTACGAGCAGTACTTC
TRBD1 | TRBJ2-2 | - | TRBV5-4 | CASSPTPGGDTGELFF | TGTGCCAGCAGCCCCACCCCAGGGGGCGACACCGGGGAGCTGTTTTTT
TRBD1 | TRBJ1-5 | medium-sized | TRBV30 | CAWSEGQGYQPQHF | TGTGCCTGGAGTGAAGGACAGGGTTACCAGCCCCAGCATTTT
TRBD2 | TRBJ2-7 | large | TRBV29-1 | CSVVISGSHEQYF | TGCAGCGTTGTGATTAGCGGGAGCCACGAGCAGTACTTC
TRBD2 | TRBJ2-7 | large | TRBV18 | CASSPRTSGRLPGEQYF | TGTGCCAGCTCACCACGGACTAGCGGGAGGCTCCCCGGCGAGCAGTACTTC
TRBD2 | TRBJ2-1 | once | TRBV12-3/TRBV12-4 | CASRPLAGTRNEQFF | TGTGCCAGCAGGCCACTAGCGGGGACTCGGAATGAGCAGTTCTTC
- | TRBJ1-6 | medium-sized | TRBV6-1 | CASRGVNSPLHF | TGTGCCAGCAGAGGGGTAAATTCACCCCTCCACTTT
- | TRBJ1-6 | large | TRBV12-3/TRBV12-4 | CASSFSGSPLHF | TGTGCCAGCAGTTTTTCGGGGTCACCCCTCCACTTT
TRBD1 | TRBJ2-7 | - | TRBV7-9 | CASSPGQGIREQYF | TGTGCCAGCAGCCCGGGACAGGGAATAAGGGAGCAGTACTTC